This T cell receptor (beta chain) was captured in a study of CD8+ T cells in alopecia areata. About the study: For the treated group, dosing was oral tofacitinib at 5 to 10 mg twice daily. Study outcomes and limitations: While tofacitinib was given, many expanded lesional clones persisted in scalp and blood. Affected scalp, especially in alopecia totalis/universalis, had a higher clonality than normal scalp did.

Once RNA had been extracted, it was reverse transcribed into cDNA to act as the sequencing template. Clones were sequenced by immunoSEQ multiplex PCR, and TCRdb holds only the in-frame ones, with some missing. In the table there are 40,000 to 50,000 clones, just over 65% of which are singletons. Worth noting for this clone: The antigen remains unidentified.

As for treatment: oral pan-JAK inhibitor, 5-10 mg twice daily. Sorting of CD4+ and CD8+ T cells was performed on PBMCs. Germline-derived CDR1 and CDR2 are LGHNA and YSLEER. V was cut by 0 bases and J by 1 base, with 6 bases left in between. This CDR3 region has 14 residues. The sample was CD8+ T cells sorted from blood, taken at week 4, from a patient treated with tofacitinib. This clonotype was sampled from a human donor with alopecia areata. This chain connects TRBV4-3 to TRBJ2-5; unclear D gene. CDR3 loop: CASSQEDGQETQYF. The CDR3 DNA is TGCGCCAGCAGCCAAGAGGACGGCCAAGAGACCCAGTACTTC.